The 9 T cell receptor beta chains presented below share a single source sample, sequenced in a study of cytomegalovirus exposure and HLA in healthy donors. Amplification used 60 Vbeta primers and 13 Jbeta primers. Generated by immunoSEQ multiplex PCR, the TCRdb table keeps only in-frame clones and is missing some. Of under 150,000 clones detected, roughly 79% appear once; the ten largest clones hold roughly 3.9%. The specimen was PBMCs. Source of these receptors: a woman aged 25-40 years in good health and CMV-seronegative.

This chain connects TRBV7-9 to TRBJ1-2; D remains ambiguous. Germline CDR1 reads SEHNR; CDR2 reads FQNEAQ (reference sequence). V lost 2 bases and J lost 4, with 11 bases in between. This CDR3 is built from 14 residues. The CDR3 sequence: CASSLSSVSYGYTF. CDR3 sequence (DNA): TGTGCCAGCAGCTTATCCAGCGTTAGCTATGGCTACACCTTC.

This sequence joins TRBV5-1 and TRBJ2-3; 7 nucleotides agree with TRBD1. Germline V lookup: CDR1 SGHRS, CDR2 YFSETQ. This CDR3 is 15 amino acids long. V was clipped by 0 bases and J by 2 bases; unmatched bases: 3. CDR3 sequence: CASSLADRDTDTQYF. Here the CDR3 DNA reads TGCGCCAGCAGCTTGGCCGACAGGGACACAGATACGCAGTATTTT.

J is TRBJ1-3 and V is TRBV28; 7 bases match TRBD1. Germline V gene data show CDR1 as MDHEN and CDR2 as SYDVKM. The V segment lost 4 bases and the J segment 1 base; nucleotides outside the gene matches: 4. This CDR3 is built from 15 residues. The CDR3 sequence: CASSSYRGSGNTIYF. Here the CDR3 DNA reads TGTGCCAGCAGTTCCTACAGGGGATCTGGAAACACCATATATTTT.

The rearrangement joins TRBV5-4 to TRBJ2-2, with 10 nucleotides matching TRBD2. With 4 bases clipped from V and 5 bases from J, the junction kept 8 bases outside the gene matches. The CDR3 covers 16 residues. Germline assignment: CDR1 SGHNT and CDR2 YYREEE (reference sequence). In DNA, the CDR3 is TGTGCCAGCAGCGGTAGCGGGAGGAGGGTGACCGGGGAGCTGTTTTTT. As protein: CASSGSGRRVTGELFF.

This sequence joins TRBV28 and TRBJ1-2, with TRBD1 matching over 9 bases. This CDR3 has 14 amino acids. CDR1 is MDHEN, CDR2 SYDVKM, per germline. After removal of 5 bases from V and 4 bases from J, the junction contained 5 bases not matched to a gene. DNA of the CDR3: TGTGCCAGCAGTCCAGACAGGGGGACCTATGGCTACACCTTC. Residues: CASSPDRGTYGYTF.

This CDR3 is CASSLEPPEPQYF. CDR3 sequence (DNA): TGTGCCAGCAGCTTAGAGCCCCCGGAGCCCCAGTACTTC. The V gene is TRBV7-2, the J gene TRBJ2-5; D uncertain. The CDR3 length is 13 residues. The germline V gene encodes CDR1 SGHTA and CDR2 FQGNSA. V gave up 1 base and J gave up 9 bases, with 12 bases separating them.

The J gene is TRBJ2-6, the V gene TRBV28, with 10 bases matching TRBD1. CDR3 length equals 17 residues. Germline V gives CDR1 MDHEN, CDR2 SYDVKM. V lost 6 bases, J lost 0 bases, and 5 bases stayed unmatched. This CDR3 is CASSLTGGASGANVLTF. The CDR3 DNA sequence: TGTGCCAGCAGCCTGACAGGGGGCGCCTCTGGGGCCAACGTCCTGACTTTC.

The CDR3 bases are TGTGCCAGCTCACCAACAGCGGGCACAGATACGCAGTATTTT. It codes for CASSPTAGTDTQYF. The gene calls are TRBV18 and TRBJ2-3, with a weak D call TRBD2 (5 bases). Trimming removed 2 bases at V and 1 base at J, with 7 bases between. The CDR3 has 14 residues. Germline lookup yields CDR1 KGHSH and CDR2 LQKENI.

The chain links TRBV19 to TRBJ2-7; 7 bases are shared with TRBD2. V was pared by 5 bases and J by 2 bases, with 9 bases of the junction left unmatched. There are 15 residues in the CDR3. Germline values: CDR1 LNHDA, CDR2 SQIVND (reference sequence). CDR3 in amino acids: CASSPLGDYPYEQYF. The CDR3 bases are TGTGCCAGTAGTCCCCTTGGGGACTACCCCTACGAGCAGTACTTC.